The 18 T cell receptor beta chains below were found in one sample sequenced in a study of T cell repertoires in cytomegalovirus infection. TCRdb used MiXCR to reprocess the reads, holding one entry per CDR3 protein. The sample contains around 270,000 distinct CDR3 sequences, roughly 10% of which appear only once. The sequencing input was PBMCs. The receptor source for this set is a human donor in good health (CMV status not recorded). Some clones in this sample may be carry-over from other donors' samples.

Only a few counts were recorded for this clonotype. V is TRBV28 and J is TRBJ1-3; TRBD1 aligns across 7 bases. V trimming: 2 bases; J trimming: 11 bases; junction bases outside the gene matches: 9. This CDR3 has 14 amino acids. Germline V lookup: CDR1 MDHEN, CDR2 SYDVKM. DNA of the CDR3: TGTGCCAGCAGTTTAGGGACAGCCCTCCGCTCCATATATTTT. It is translated as CASSLGTALRSIYF.

This clonotype was observed many times. The rearrangement links TRBV12-3 or TRBV12-4 to TRBJ1-5, with 12 nucleotides matching TRBD1. With 5 bases clipped from V and 7 bases from J, the junction kept 9 bases outside the gene matches. The CDR3 runs 16 residues. The CDR3 bases are TGTGCCAGCAGTCCCCACCGGGACAGGGGGCGGCAGCCCCAGCATTTT. Protein product: CASSPHRDRGRQPQHF.

This clonotype has at least ten counts. CDR3 sequence reads: CASSLNPRGLGEAFF. CDR3 bases: TGTGCCAGCAGTTTGAACCCCAGGGGGCTTGGTGAAGCTTTCTTT. The gene calls are TRBV7-2 and TRBJ1-1, with 8 nucleotides matching TRBD1. The trim removed 6 bases at V and 7 bases at J, leaving 13 bases unmatched. Germline loops: CDR1 SGHTA, CDR2 FQGNSA. This CDR3 has 15 residues.

This clonotype was detected many times. V and J are TRBV7-2 and TRBJ1-1; the D gene is possibly TRBD1 (5 bases). Trimming cost V 2 bases and J 6 bases, with 13 bases left between them. This CDR3 comprises 14 residues. Per germline, CDR1 SGHTA and CDR2 FQGNSA. The CDR3 region is CASSLPSGWPEAFF. The DNA for the CDR3 is TGTGCCAGCAGCTTACCTTCAGGGTGGCCTGAAGCTTTCTTT.

This clonotype was seen more than once but under ten times. This chain's CDR3 is CASSLGGGGNTEAFF. The CDR3, as DNA: TGTGCCAGCAGCTTAGGGGGCGGGGGGAACACTGAAGCTTTCTTT. The chain is built from TRBV7-6 and TRBJ1-1, with D perhaps matching TRBD1 (5 bases). This CDR3 is built from 15 residues. Germline V lookup: CDR1 SGHVS, CDR2 FNYEAQ. Trimming shortened V by 1 base and J by 1 base, and 10 bases separated the two germline ends.

The rearrangement joins TRBV6-2 or TRBV6-3 to TRBJ2-5, with D perhaps matching TRBD1 or TRBD2 (5 bases each). The germline V gene has CDR1 MNHEY and CDR2 SVGEGT. The length of the CDR3 is 16 residues. The V end lost 0 bases, the J end lost 1 base, and 12 bases lay between the germline ends. In DNA form, the CDR3 reads TGTGCCAGCAGTTACTCAGGTTTCGGGGCCCAAGAGACCCAGTACTTC. Its translation: CASSYSGFGAQETQYF.

There are many counts of this clonotype. This chain connects TRBV7-9 to TRBJ2-5; D is undetermined. This CDR3 spans 12 amino acids. The V end lost 5 bases, the J end lost 3 bases, and 7 bases lay between the germline ends. The germline CDR1 and CDR2 sequences are SEHNR and FQNEAQ (reference sequence). CDR3 residues: CASSLLKETQYF. DNA for the CDR3: TGTGCCAGCAGCCTGCTAAAAGAGACCCAGTACTTC.

This clonotype came up many times. The chain carries TRBV6-1 and TRBJ2-1; 9 positions agree with TRBD1. The CDR3 covers 15 residues. V shed 10 bases and J 6 bases; nucleotides not matched to a gene: 13. CDR1 and CDR2 (germline): MNHNS, SASEGT. The CDR3 here is CATLLGDRVTNEQFF. CDR3 DNA: TGTGCCACCCTCCTAGGGGACAGGGTGACCAATGAGCAGTTCTTC.

The sample holds many counts of this clonotype. The chain is built from TRBV11-2 and TRBJ1-2; D not certain. Germline values: CDR1 SGHAT, CDR2 FQNNGV. This CDR3 is 14 amino acids long. Trimming took off 7 bases at V and 8 bases at J, with 20 bases between the two ends. The CDR3: CASTLTKDVWGYTF. As DNA, the CDR3 is TGTGCCAGCACCCTGACGAAGGACGTTTGGGGCTACACCTTC.

The genes are TRBV29-1 and TRBJ2-1, with D tentatively TRBD1 (6 bases). V lost 4 bases and J 6 bases, leaving 10 bases between the germline ends. CDR1 is SQVTM, CDR2 ANQGSEA, per germline. The CDR3 is 12 amino acids. CDR3 sequence reads: CSVGYRVNEQFF. The DNA of the CDR3 is TGCAGCGTTGGTTACAGGGTCAATGAGCAGTTCTTC.

This clonotype was detected ten times or more. The chain uses TRBV12-5 and TRBJ2-6, with no clear D. With 7 bases removed from V and 2 bases from J, the gap between germline ends came to 12 bases. Germline assignment: CDR1 LGHNT and CDR2 FRNRAP. The CDR3 runs 15 residues. Here the CDR3 DNA reads TGTGCTAGTGCCCCGCCTCAAGCTGGGGCCAACGTCCTGACTTTC. Its protein product is CASAPPQAGANVLTF.

This clonotype was observed many times. The rearrangement uses TRBV7-2 and TRBJ1-3; D gene unclear. V was pared by 1 base and J by 3 bases, with 16 bases between. This CDR3 is built from 17 residues. The germline gives CDR1 SGHTA, CDR2 FQGNSA. The CDR3 DNA is TGTGCCAGCAGCTTAGTCGTTCGGGGTTGGGATGGAAACACCATATATTTT. This encodes CASSLVVRGWDGNTIYF.

About this clonotype: This may be a read error, as it is one base from a much larger clone. This CDR3 is CGSSLGLTGTNYGYTF. The CDR3 nucleotides are TGTGGCAGCAGCTTAGGACTCACAGGGACTAACTATGGCTACACCTTC. The chain has TRBV11-2 and TRBJ1-2; possibly TRBD1 for D (6 bases). The CDR3 is 16 amino acids. The germline CDR1 and CDR2 sequences are SGHAT and FQNNGV.

Notes on this clonotype: This may be a read error: a much more frequent sequence differs by one nucleotide. The CDR3 end shows no conserved phenylalanine or tryptophan, and so a read error is likely. V gene TRBV7-2 combines with J gene TRBJ1-4, with D possibly being TRBD1 (5 bases). CDR1 is SGHTA, CDR2 FQGNSA, per germline. This CDR3 region has 15 residues. The CDR3 nucleotides are TGTGCCAGCAGTTTAGGGGTTTTAACTAATGAAAAACTGTTTCTT. It translates to CASSLGVLTNEKLFL.

This clonotype appeared many times. This chain connects TRBV20-1 to TRBJ2-5; the match to TRBD2 covers 7 bases. CDR1 DFQATT and CDR2 SNEGSKA come from the germline V gene (reference sequence). V lost 3 bases, J lost 1 base, and 8 bases stayed unmatched. There are 15 residues in the CDR3. The CDR3 nucleotides are TGCAGTGCTAGGGATGCGGGGGACCTCCAAGAGACCCAGTACTTC. The encoded protein is CSARDAGDLQETQYF.

This clonotype has ten or more counts. The CDR3 DNA reads as TGTGCCACCAGTGATCCTGGCAGGGTGCAGCCCCAGCATTTT. It codes for CATSDPGRVQPQHF. J is TRBJ1-5 and V is TRBV24-1; TRBD1 is a possible D gene (5 bases). Trimming cost V 3 bases and J 7 bases, with 12 bases left between them. The CDR3 contains 14 residues. CDR1 and CDR2 from the germline V gene are KGHDR and SFDVKD.

The sample holds a few counts of this clonotype. V is TRBV28 and J is TRBJ1-5; TRBD1 aligns across 8 bases. The CDR3 contains 15 residues. CDR1 MDHEN and CDR2 SYDVKM come from the germline V gene. V dropped 4 bases and J dropped 1; count of bases not matched to a gene: 3. CDR3: CASSYYRGSNQPQHF. The CDR3 DNA reads as TGTGCCAGCAGTTATTACAGGGGGAGCAATCAGCCCCAGCATTTT.

This clonotype was seen many times. J is TRBJ1-5 and V is TRBV12-3 or TRBV12-4, with 9 bases fitting TRBD1. The length of the CDR3 is 18 residues. Trimming removed 1 base from V and 5 bases from J; junction bases left unmatched: 12. The CDR3 region is CASSLVGSGTGRHQPQHF. The DNA for the CDR3 is TGTGCCAGCAGTTTAGTGGGGTCGGGGACAGGGAGGCATCAGCCCCAGCATTTT.